The source of this T cell receptor (beta chain) is a study of CXCR3-negative and CXCR3-positive naive CD8 T cells. Overall study findings and caveats: Memory, not naive, CXCR3-negative and CXCR3-positive cells differed in TRBV-TRBJ usage. Sequencing showed both naive subsets with comparably high diversity, and memory CD8+ cells much lower. More hydrophobic TRB CDR3s occurred in CXCR3-positive than in CXCR3-negative naive cells.

Among CD8+ T cells, naive ones were CD45RO-CCR7+CD27+CD95-. Looked up from germline, CDR1 is LGHNT and CDR2 is FRNRAP. CDR3 length: 11 residues. In regard to this clonotype: Its antigen is unidentified.

TRB cDNA was prepared as libraries by UMI-labeled 5' RACE. From its re-call of the 5' RACE reads, TCRdb lists each CDR3 protein once, without DNA. The sample spans some 60,000 distinct CDR3 sequences; the ten largest clones claim around 0.5%. The V call is TRBV12-5, the J call TRBJ1-5. This clonotype was sampled from a human donor in good health. Some clones in this sample may be carry-over from other donors' samples. Sequences were obtained from naive CXCR3+ CD8+ T cells from blood. Specified subset: CD45RO-CCR7+CD27+CD95- naive CD8+ T cells expressing CXCR3 (TNR3+). CDR3 sequence reads: CASGLGQPQHF.